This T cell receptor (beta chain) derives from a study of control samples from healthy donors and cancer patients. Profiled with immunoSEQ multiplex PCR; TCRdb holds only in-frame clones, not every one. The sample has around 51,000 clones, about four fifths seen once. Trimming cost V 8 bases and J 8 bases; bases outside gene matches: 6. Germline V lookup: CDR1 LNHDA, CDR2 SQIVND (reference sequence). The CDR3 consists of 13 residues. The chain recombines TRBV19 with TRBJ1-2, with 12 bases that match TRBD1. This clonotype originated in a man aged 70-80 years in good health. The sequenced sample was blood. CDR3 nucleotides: TGTGCCAGTCGGGGACAGGGGGCGACCGGCTACACCTTC. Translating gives CASRGQGATGYTF.